This record looks at one T cell receptor beta chain sequence and its context. The table came from immunoSEQ multiplex PCR; TCRdb's copy has only in-frame clones and leaves some out. The table shows around 96,000 clones, with 75% to 95% occurring only once. CDR3 length: 13 amino acids. V lost 3 bases and J lost 3, with 9 bases in between. Germline V lookup: CDR1 DFQATT, CDR2 SNEGSKA (reference sequence). The source of the sample is a study of T cell responses to AZD1222 COVID-19 vaccine. The J gene is TRBJ2-1, the V gene TRBV20-1; D ambiguous. The sample in question was peripheral blood, obtained 28 days after the second AZD1222 dose. The sequence came from an adult who received the AZD1222 COVID-19 vaccine. CDR3 coding DNA: TGCAGTGCTAGTTTGTCAGACTACAATGAGCAGTTCTTC. Translating it yields CSASLSDYNEQFF.